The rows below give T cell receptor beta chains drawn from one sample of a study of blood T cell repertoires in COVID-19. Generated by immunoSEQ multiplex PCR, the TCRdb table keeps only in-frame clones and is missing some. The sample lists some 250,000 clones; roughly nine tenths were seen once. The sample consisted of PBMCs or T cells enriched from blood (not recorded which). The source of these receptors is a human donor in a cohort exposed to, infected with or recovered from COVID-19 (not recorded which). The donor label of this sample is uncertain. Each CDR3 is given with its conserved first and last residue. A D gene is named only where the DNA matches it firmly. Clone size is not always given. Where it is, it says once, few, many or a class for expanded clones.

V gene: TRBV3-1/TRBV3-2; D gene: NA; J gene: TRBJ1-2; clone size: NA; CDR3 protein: CASSFRDIGYTF; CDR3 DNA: TGTGCCAGCAGCTTCCGGGACATCGGCTACACCTTC
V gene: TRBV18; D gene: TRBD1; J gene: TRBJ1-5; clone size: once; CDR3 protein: CASSPRTGENQPQHF; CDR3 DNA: TGTGCCAGCTCACCGCGGACAGGGGAAAATCAGCCCCAGCATTTT
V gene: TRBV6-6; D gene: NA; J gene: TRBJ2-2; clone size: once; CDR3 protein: CASSNLWTEGGGELFF; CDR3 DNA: TGTGCCAGCAGTAACCTCTGGACAGAAGGTGGCGGGGAGCTGTTTTTT
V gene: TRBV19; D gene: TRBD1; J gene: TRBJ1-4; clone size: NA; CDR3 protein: CASMGTGGVKANEKLFF; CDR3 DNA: TGTGCCAGTATGGGGACAGGGGGAGTTAAAGCTAATGAAAAACTGTTTTTT
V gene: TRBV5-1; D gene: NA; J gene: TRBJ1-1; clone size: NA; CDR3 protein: CASSFGADTEAFF; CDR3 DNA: TGCGCCAGCAGCTTTGGGGCGGACACTGAAGCTTTCTTT
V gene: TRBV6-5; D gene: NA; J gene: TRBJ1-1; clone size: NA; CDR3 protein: CASLKRPQGGTEAFF; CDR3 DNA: TGTGCCAGCTTGAAACGCCCCCAGGGAGGAACTGAAGCTTTCTTT
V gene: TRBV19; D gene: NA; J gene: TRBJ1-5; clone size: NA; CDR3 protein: CASSMRLGEGPQHF; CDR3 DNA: TGTGCCAGTAGTATGAGGCTAGGTGAAGGGCCCCAGCATTTT
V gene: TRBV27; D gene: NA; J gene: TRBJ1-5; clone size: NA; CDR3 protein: CASSSGIGPQHF; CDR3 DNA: TGTGCCAGCAGTTCGGGTATTGGGCCCCAGCATTTT
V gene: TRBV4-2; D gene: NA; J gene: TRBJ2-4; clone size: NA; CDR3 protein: CASSQASDPGGYRGNIQYF; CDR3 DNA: TGTGCCAGCAGCCAAGCCTCGGACCCGGGTGGGTATAGGGGAAACATTCAGTACTTC
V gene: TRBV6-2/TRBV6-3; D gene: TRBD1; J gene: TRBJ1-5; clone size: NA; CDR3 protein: CASSNRWDSYNQPQHF; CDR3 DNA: TGTGCCAGCAGTAATCGATGGGACAGCTACAATCAGCCCCAGCATTTT
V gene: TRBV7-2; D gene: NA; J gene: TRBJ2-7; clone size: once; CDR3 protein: CASSIGGGVAYEQYF; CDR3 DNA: TGTGCCAGCAGCATCGGAGGGGGGGTAGCCTACGAGCAGTACTTC
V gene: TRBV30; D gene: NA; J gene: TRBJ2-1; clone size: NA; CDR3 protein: CAWSGPTNEQFF; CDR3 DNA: TGTGCCTGGAGTGGCCCGACTAATGAGCAGTTCTTC
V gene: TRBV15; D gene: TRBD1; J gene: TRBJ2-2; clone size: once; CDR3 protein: CATSRRTGNTGELFF; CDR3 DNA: TGTGCCACCAGCAGAAGGACAGGGAACACCGGGGAGCTGTTTTTT
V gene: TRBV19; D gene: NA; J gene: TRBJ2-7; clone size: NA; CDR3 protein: CASTNSYEQYF; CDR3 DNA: TGTGCCAGTACCAACTCCTACGAGCAGTACTTC
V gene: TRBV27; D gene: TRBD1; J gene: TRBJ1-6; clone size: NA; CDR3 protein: CASSREGTGTGPSIRPFNSPLHF; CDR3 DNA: TGTGCCAGCAGCCGCGAGGGGACAGGGACAGGTCCCTCCATCAGACCATTTAATTCACCCCTCCACTTT
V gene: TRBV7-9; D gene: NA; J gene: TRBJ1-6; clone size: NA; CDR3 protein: CASSLGTGGSPLHF; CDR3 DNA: TGTGCCAGCAGCTTAGGGACGGGGGGTTCACCCCTCCACTTT
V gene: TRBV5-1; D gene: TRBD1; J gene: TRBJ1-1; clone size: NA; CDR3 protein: CASSLYGTGGVGAFF; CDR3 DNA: TGCGCCAGCAGCTTGTACGGGACAGGGGGCGTCGGAGCTTTCTTT
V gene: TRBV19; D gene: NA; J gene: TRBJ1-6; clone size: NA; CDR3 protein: CASSTPPTGVGSPLHF; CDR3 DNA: TGTGCCAGTAGTACGCCGCCGACAGGAGTAGGTTCACCCCTCCACTTT
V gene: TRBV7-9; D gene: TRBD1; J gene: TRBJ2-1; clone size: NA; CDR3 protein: CASGTGLGEQFF; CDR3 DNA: TGTGCCAGCGGGACAGGGCTGGGTGAGCAGTTCTTC
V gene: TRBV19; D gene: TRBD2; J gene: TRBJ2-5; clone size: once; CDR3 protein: CASSPGRVDQETQYF; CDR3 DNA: TGTGCCAGTAGTCCCGGGAGGGTAGATCAAGAGACCCAGTACTTC
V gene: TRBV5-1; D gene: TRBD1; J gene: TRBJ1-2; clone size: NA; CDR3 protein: CASSSDREKSF; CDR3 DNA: TGCGCCAGCAGCTCCGACAGGGAAAAAAGCTTC
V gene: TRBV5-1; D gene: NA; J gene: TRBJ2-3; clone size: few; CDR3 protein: CASSWQQDTQYF; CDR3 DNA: TGCGCCAGCAGCTGGCAACAAGATACGCAGTATTTT
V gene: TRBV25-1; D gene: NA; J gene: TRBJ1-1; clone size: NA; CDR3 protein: CASSERASAPRENTEAFF; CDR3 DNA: TGTGCCAGCAGTGAAAGGGCCTCGGCCCCCCGGGAGAACACTGAAGCTTTCTTT
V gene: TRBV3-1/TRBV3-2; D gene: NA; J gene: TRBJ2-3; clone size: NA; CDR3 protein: CASSQEPRGRDTQYF; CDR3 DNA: TGTGCCAGCAGCCAAGAGCCCCGGGGGAGAGATACGCAGTATTTT
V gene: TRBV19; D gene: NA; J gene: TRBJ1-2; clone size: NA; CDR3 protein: CASTAQHYGYTF; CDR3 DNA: TGTGCCAGTACTGCACAGCACTATGGCTACACCTTC
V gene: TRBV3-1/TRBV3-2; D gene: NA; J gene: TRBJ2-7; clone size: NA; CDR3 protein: CTRQVIFYEQYF; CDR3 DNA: TGCACTCGGCAGGTCATTTTCTACGAGCAGTACTTC
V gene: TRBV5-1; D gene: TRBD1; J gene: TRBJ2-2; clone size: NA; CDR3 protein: CASSQPGQGANTGELFF; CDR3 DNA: TGCGCCAGCAGCCAGCCGGGACAGGGGGCGAACACCGGGGAGCTGTTTTTT
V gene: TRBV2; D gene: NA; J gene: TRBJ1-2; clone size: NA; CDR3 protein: CASIRNLRAGDYGYTF; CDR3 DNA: TGTGCCAGCATCCGAAACCTGAGGGCGGGGGACTATGGCTACACCTTC
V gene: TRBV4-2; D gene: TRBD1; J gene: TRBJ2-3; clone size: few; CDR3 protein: CASSQETGGKTDTQYF; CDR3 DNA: TGTGCCAGCAGCCAAGAGACAGGGGGCAAGACAGATACGCAGTATTTT
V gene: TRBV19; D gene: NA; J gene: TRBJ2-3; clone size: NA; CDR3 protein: CASSRGISTDTQYF; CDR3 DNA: TGTGCCAGTAGTAGGGGCATCAGCACAGATACGCAGTATTTT
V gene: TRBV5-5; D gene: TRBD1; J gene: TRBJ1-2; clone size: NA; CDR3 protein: CASSLAGQATYGYTF; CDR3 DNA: TGTGCCAGCAGCTTGGCCGGACAGGCAACCTATGGCTACACCTTC
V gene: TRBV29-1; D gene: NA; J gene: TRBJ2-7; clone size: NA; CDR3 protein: CSVGLRDGQPGEQYF; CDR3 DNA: TGCAGCGTCGGGCTTAGAGATGGACAGCCGGGGGAGCAGTACTTC
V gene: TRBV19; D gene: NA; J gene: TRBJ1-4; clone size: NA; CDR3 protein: CASSMYREKLFF; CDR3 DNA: TGTGCCAGTAGTATGTACAGGGAAAAACTGTTTTTT
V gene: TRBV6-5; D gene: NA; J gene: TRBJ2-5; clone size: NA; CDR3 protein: CASHGQSQETQYF; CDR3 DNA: TGTGCCAGCCACGGACAGTCACAAGAGACCCAGTACTTC
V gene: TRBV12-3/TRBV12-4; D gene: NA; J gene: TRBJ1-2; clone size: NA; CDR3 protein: CASSGSWRGYTF; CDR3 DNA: TGTGCCAGCAGTGGTTCCTGGCGGGGCTACACCTTC
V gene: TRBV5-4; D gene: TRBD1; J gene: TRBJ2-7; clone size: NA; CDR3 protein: CASSTGQGAYEQYF; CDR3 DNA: TGTGCCAGCAGCACCGGACAGGGGGCCTACGAGCAGTACTTC
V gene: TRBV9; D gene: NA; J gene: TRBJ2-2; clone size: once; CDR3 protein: CASSVWPGEGSGELFF; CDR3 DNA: TGTGCCAGCAGCGTATGGCCAGGGGAAGGGAGCGGGGAGCTGTTTTTT
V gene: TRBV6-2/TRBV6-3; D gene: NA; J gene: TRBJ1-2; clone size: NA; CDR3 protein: CASSPDSVTPGYTF; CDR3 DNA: TGTGCCAGCAGCCCCGACTCCGTGACGCCTGGCTACACCTTC
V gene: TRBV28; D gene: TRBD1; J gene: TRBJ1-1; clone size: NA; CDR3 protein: CASSVNRGNTEAFF; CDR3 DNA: TGTGCCAGCAGTGTAAACAGGGGAAACACTGAAGCTTTCTTT
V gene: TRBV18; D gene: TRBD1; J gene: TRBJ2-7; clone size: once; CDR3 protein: CASSPPWQGVGYEQYF; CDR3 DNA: TGTGCCAGCTCACCACCGTGGCAGGGGGTAGGCTACGAGCAGTACTTC
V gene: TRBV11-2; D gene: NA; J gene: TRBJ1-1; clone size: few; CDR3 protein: CASSLAVAGNTEAFF; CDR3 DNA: TGTGCCAGCAGCTTAGCTGTGGCGGGGAACACTGAAGCTTTCTTT
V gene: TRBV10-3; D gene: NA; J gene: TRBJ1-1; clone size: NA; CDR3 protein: CAISESSVNTEAFF; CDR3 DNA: TGTGCCATCAGTGAGTCGTCGGTGAACACTGAAGCTTTCTTT